The T cell receptor (beta chain) described here comes from a study of T cells in Graves' hyperthyroidism and ophthalmopathy. Germline CDR1 MNHNS, CDR2 SASEGT. The CDR3 is made up of 13 amino acids. The V end lost 5 bases, the J end lost 6 bases, and 11 bases lay between the germline ends. RNA transcripts provided the source from which TCR beta CDR3 regions were amplified. A first-round RT-PCR of the TCR CDR3 used the HTBI primer set. One entry per CDR3 protein results from TCRdb running MiXCR on the multiplex PCR reads. The table has some 490,000 distinct CDR3 sequences, more than 15% seen once. Clinical symptoms, serum thyroxine, TRAb, thyroid ultrasound and orbital computed tomography informed diagnoses.

The chain links TRBV6-1 to TRBJ2-1, with D possibly TRBD2 on 5 matching bases. This sequence originates from a woman aged 30 to 39 with Graves' ophthalmopathy. Source material: blood. The CDR3 coding sequence is TGTGCCAGCAGTTTTAGCGAAAGCAATGAGCAGTTCTTC. This translates into CASSFSESNEQFF.